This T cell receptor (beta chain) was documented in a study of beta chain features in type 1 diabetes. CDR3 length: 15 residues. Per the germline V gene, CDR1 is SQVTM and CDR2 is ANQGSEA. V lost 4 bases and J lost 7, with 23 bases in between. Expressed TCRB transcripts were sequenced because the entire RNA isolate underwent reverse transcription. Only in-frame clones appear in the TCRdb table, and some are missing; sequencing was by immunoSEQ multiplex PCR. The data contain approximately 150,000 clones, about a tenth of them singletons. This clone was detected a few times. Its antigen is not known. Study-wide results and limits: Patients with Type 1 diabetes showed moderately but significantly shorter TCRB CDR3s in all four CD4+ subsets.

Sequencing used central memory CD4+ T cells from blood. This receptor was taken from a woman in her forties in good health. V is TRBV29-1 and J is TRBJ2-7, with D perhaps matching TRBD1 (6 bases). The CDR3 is CSVVPAGVGFGEQYF. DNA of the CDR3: TGCAGCGTTGTCCCTGCAGGGGTCGGATTTGGGGAGCAGTACTTC.